The present entry profiles one TCR beta chain with its context. This record comes from a study of neurological immune-mediated disorders. From the 5' RACE reads, TCRdb called clonotypes with MiXCR, one entry per CDR3 protein. The data contain 50,000 to 70,000 distinct CDR3 sequences, 2% to 3% of them singletons. The CDR3 loop spans 12 amino acids. V dropped 7 bases and J dropped 7; count of bases not matched to a gene: 6. CDR1 is MNHEY, CDR2 SVGAGI, per germline. The V gene is TRBV6-5, the J gene TRBJ1-2; 7 bases are a match to TRBD1. The sequencing sample was made of PBMCs. The TCR originated in a man in his fifties or sixties with multiple sclerosis. CDR3 DNA: TGTGCCAGCACCAAGGGGGCAGGTGGCTACACCTTC. Amino acid sequence: CASTKGAGGYTF.